This passage covers 31 T cell receptor beta chains from one sample sequenced in a study of graft-versus-host responses after intestinal transplantation. Responders that carried the CFSE label, some 200,000 of them, were plated with some 200,000 irradiated, violet-dye-labeled stimulator cells. Method: immunoSEQ multiplex PCR; TCRdb's copy keeps in-frame clones and lacks some. The profile shows about 15,000 clones, around 42% of them singletons. Here the sequenced sample was alloreactive CD8+ T cells from a mixed lymphocyte reaction culture, taken before intestinal transplant. Subset specified: CFSE-low proliferating T cells sorted from approximately six-day pre-transplant mixed lymphocyte reaction (GvH or HvG direction). The receptors stem from a human patient who received an intestinal transplant.

This clone has only a few counts. The chain has TRBV2 and TRBJ1-2; D is unclear. Per germline, CDR1 SNHLY and CDR2 FYNNEI. This CDR3 contains 8 residues. V was shortened by 6 bases and J by 8 bases, with 1 base between the two germline ends. The CDR3 protein is CASRGYTF. The CDR3 DNA is TGTGCCAGCAGGGGCTACACCTTC.

The V call is TRBV6-5, the J call TRBJ2-1; the match to TRBD2 covers 8 bases. The V segment lost 0 bases and the J segment 3 bases; nucleotides outside the gene matches: 1. Germline V gene lookup returns CDR1 MNHEY and CDR2 SVGAGI. There are 15 residues in the CDR3. CDR3 coding DNA: TGTGCCAGCAGTTACTCTAGCGGGGACTACAATGAGCAGTTCTTC. Its protein product is CASSYSSGDYNEQFF.

The chain uses TRBV7-9 and TRBJ2-3; D possibly corresponds to TRBD1 (5 bases). The CDR3 loop spans 16 amino acids. The V gene lost 4 bases and the J gene lost 5 bases, with 19 bases spanning the gap. CDR1 SEHNR and CDR2 FQNEAQ come from the germline V gene (reference sequence). CDR3 amino acids: CASSSGLVALGDTQYF. DNA for the CDR3: TGTGCCAGCAGCTCAGGGTTGGTGGCTCTAGGAGATACGCAGTATTTT.

The chain employs TRBV6-1 and TRBJ2-1; 7 bases fit TRBD1. The V segment lost 1 base and the J segment 6 bases; nucleotides outside the gene matches: 6. The CDR3 length is 15 residues. Germline V CDR1 and CDR2: MNHNS, SASEGT. This CDR3 is CASSEEGAILNEQFF. The CDR3 DNA is TGTGCCAGCAGTGAAGAGGGGGCTATTCTCAATGAGCAGTTCTTC.

This clone was counted a single time. This sequence joins TRBV10-3 and TRBJ2-5; TRBD1 matches at 8 bases. This CDR3 comprises 13 residues. The germline gives CDR1 ENHRY, CDR2 SYGVKD. V shed 10 bases and J 3 bases; nucleotides not matched to a gene: 7. CDR3 sequence: CATGPDREETQYF. As DNA, the CDR3 is TGTGCCACCGGCCCGGACAGGGAAGAGACCCAGTACTTC.

In this sample, this clone turned up a few times. V usage is TRBV27 and J usage is TRBJ2-7, with unresolved D. CDR1 and CDR2 (germline): MNHEY, SMNVEV (reference sequence). The CDR3 loop spans 14 amino acids. The ends were cut back, 6 bases at V and 0 bases at J, with 12 bases in the middle. As DNA, the CDR3 is TGTGCCAGCAGAGGCTTTTTCCTCTCCTACGAGCAGTACTTC. It is translated as CASRGFFLSYEQYF.

The J gene is TRBJ2-3, the V gene TRBV15; 9 nucleotides align to TRBD2. Per germline, CDR1 LNHNV and CDR2 YYDKDF (reference sequence). The CDR3 loop spans 15 amino acids. V was pared by 8 bases and J by 0 bases, with 6 bases of the junction left unmatched. The CDR3 here is CATHGLAQSTDTQYF. CDR3 sequence (DNA): TGTGCCACCCACGGACTAGCGCAAAGCACAGATACGCAGTATTTT. Variable domain in full (rest from reference TRBV15 and TRBJ2-3): DAMVIQNPRYQVTQFGKPVTLSCSQTLNHNVMYWYQQKSSQAPKLLFHYYDKDFNNEADTPDNFQSRRPNTSFCFLDIRSPGLGDTAMYLCATHGLAQSTDTQYFGPGTRLTVL.

In this sample, this clone turned up a few times. The rearrangement uses TRBV10-3 and TRBJ2-7; 8 bases map to TRBD2. The ends lost 3 bases at V and 1 base at J; junction bases unmatched: 11. There are 17 residues in the CDR3. Germline V gene sequence: CDR1 ENHRY, CDR2 SYGVKD. CDR3 amino acids: CAISDPAGELNSYEQYF. The CDR3 nucleotides are TGTGCCATCAGTGACCCAGCGGGAGAGTTAAATTCCTACGAGCAGTACTTC.

This clone was seen more than once but under ten times. The chain joins TRBV5-1 to TRBJ2-3; the D gene is possibly TRBD2 (6 bases). The V gene lost 7 bases and the J gene lost 2 bases, with 14 bases spanning the gap. The CDR3 is 14 residues long. Germline values: CDR1 SGHRS, CDR2 YFSETQ. The CDR3 loop reads CASAGILATDTQYF. DNA for the CDR3: TGCGCCAGCGCGGGGATCTTAGCCACAGATACGCAGTATTTT.

V gene TRBV12-5 combines with J gene TRBJ1-4; TRBD1 agrees at 7 bases. The CDR3 length is 16 residues. Trimming removed 3 bases from V and 3 bases from J; junction bases left unmatched: 7. Germline CDR1 LGHNT, CDR2 FRNRAP. The CDR3 spells CASGLGGSSANEKLFF. The CDR3 DNA reads TGTGCTAGTGGTTTAGGGGGCAGTTCGGCTAATGAAAAACTGTTTTTT.

This clone was detected a few times. CDR3 amino acids: CARRHRYGYTF. The CDR3, as DNA: TGTGCCAGGCGACACCGCTATGGCTACACCTTC. The chain links TRBV6-1 to TRBJ1-2; D not certain. With 9 bases removed from V and 4 bases from J, the gap between germline ends came to 9 bases. CDR3 length equals 11 residues. CDR1 is MNHNS and CDR2 is SASEGT in the germline V gene.

This clone has more than one count but fewer than ten. The chain uses TRBV4-1 and TRBJ2-5; D is possibly TRBD2 (8 bases). Trimming took 4 bases from V and 3 from J, leaving 24 bases between them. The CDR3 contains 18 residues. Germline V gene sequence: CDR1 MGHRA, CDR2 YSYEKL. The CDR3 DNA reads as TGCGCCAGCAGCCCCGAGTACCTGACAGGGCGGGAGGAAGAGACCCAGTACTTC. Its translation: CASSPEYLTGREEETQYF.

J is TRBJ2-4 and V is TRBV10-3, with D possibly being TRBD2 (7 bases). This CDR3 region has 16 residues. V lost 3 bases, J lost 1 base, and 13 bases lay in between. Germline CDR1 reads ENHRY; CDR2 reads SYGVKD. CDR3 amino acids: CAISERGAAAKNIQYF. DNA of the CDR3: TGTGCCATCAGTGAACGGGGGGCAGCCGCCAAAAACATTCAGTACTTC.

The chain couples TRBV29-1 to TRBJ2-5, with TRBD1 identical over 8 bases. CDR3 length equals 17 residues. Losses at the gene ends were 6 bases for V and 7 bases for J; bases not matched to a gene: 22. CDR1 and CDR2 from the germline V gene are SQVTM and ANQGSEA. DNA for the CDR3: TGCAGCGTGACCGGGACAGGCTTTTATGACCGCCGAAGGACCCAGTACTTC. Translated, it gives CSVTGTGFYDRRRTQYF.

The gene calls are TRBV10-1 and TRBJ2-6; D unresolved. Germline assignment: CDR1 WNHNN and CDR2 SYGVQD (reference sequence). The CDR3 runs to 18 residues. Trimming pared 5 bases from V and 5 bases from J, leaving 22 bases between. This chain's CDR3 is CASSRSQIAQSRANVLTF. The CDR3 region has the DNA TGCGCCAGCAGTAGGAGTCAAATCGCACAAAGTCGGGCCAACGTCCTGACTTTC.

This chain links TRBV4-2 with TRBJ2-5, with 8 bases aligning to TRBD1. Germline assignment: CDR1 LGHNA and CDR2 YNFKEQ. V shed 5 bases and J 5 bases; nucleotides not matched to a gene: 13. The CDR3 is 16 amino acids. The CDR3 region is CASSFIPGGAGETQYF. The DNA of the CDR3 is TGTGCCAGCAGCTTTATCCCAGGGGGCGCCGGGGAGACCCAGTACTTC.

Note on this clone: This may stem from a read error, because a much larger clone lies one nucleotide away. The rearrangement uses TRBV4-1 and TRBJ2-1; a weak D match, TRBD2 (6 bases). V lost 0 bases and J 3 bases, leaving 15 bases between the germline ends. In germline, CDR1 is MGHRA, CDR2 YSYEKL. There are 17 residues in the CDR3. The CDR3 sequence: CASSQDLVGSVYNEQFF. As DNA, the CDR3 is TGCGCCAGCAGCCAAGATTTGGTCGGGAGTGTCTACAATGAGCAGTTCTTC.

About this clone: At one end the junction does not follow the germline gene, possibly because of a read error. V and J are TRBV4-1 and TRBJ2-7, with unresolved D. This CDR3 has 12 residues. Germline values: CDR1 MGHRA, CDR2 YSYEKL. CDR3 residues: CASSHSFHEQCF. In nucleotides, the CDR3 is TGCGCCAGCAGCCACAGTTTCCACGAGCAGTGCTTC.

The rearrangement links TRBV27 to TRBJ1-1, with D possibly being TRBD1 (5 bases). V dropped 0 bases and J dropped 6 bases, with 11 bases sitting between them. Germline CDR1 is MNHEY and CDR2 is SMNVEV (reference sequence). This CDR3 contains 14 residues. The CDR3 DNA is TGTGCCAGCAGTTTATCCGGCGGGACCGCTGAAGCTTTCTTT. Translated: CASSLSGGTAEAFF.

The chain is built from TRBV18 and TRBJ2-7, with TRBD2 matching over 8 bases. CDR1 is KGHSH and CDR2 is LQKENI in the germline V gene. The CDR3 extends over 14 amino acids. Trimming cost V 6 bases and J 7 bases; bases outside gene matches: 11. CDR3 DNA sequence: TGTGCCAGCTCTCTTCAACGATTAGCGGGAGAGCAGTACTTC. Translation gives CASSLQRLAGEQYF.

This clone is classed as medium-sized. The chain links TRBV25-1 to TRBJ2-7, with 13 bases that match TRBD2. The CDR3 sequence is 15 residues long. CDR1 MGHDK and CDR2 SYGVNS come from the germline V gene. J gave up 4 bases and V 7 bases, and 7 bases lay outside the gene matches. The CDR3 coding sequence is TGTGCCAGCAAACTGACTAGCGGGAGGTCTTACGAGCAGTACTTC. Translated, it gives CASKLTSGRSYEQYF.

A few counts support this clone. The chain links TRBV11-3 to TRBJ2-7; D is undetermined. V was trimmed by 5 bases and J by 8 bases, leaving 16 bases between them. CDR3 length: 13 residues. Germline loops: CDR1 SGHNT, CDR2 YENEEA. In DNA, the CDR3 is TGTGCCAGCAGCGAGATCCCTAGGACCCAGCAGTACTTC. The encoded protein is CASSEIPRTQQYF.

V is TRBV6-5 and J is TRBJ1-6; D uncertain. Germline loops: CDR1 MNHEY, CDR2 SVGAGI. The CDR3 length is 15 residues. V dropped 8 bases and J dropped 1 base, with 12 bases sitting between them. The CDR3 region is CASWAAGSYNSPLHF. Here the CDR3 DNA reads TGTGCCAGCTGGGCGGCAGGTTCCTATAATTCACCCCTCCACTTT.

This clone has just a few counts. This chain links TRBV7-8 with TRBJ2-7; 8 bases match TRBD1. The germline CDR1 and CDR2 sequences are SGHVS and FQNEAQ. The J segment lost 2 bases and the V segment lost 4 bases, leaving 4 bases of the junction unmatched. This CDR3 contains 14 residues. This CDR3 is CASSWGTGPYEQYF. DNA of the CDR3: TGTGCCAGCAGCTGGGGGACAGGACCCTACGAGCAGTACTTC.

This clone was observed a handful of times. V is TRBV5-1 and J is TRBJ2-7; 7 bases line up with TRBD2. This CDR3 has 16 amino acids. The junction had 10 bases not matched to a gene; V was cut back by 4 bases and J by 0 bases. Germline values: CDR1 SGHRS, CDR2 YFSETQ. The CDR3 protein is CASSSPNSGPSYEQYF. As DNA, the CDR3 is TGCGCCAGCAGCAGCCCAAATAGCGGGCCCTCCTACGAGCAGTACTTC.

The chain has TRBV7-3 and TRBJ1-5, with TRBD1 matching over 10 bases. Germline CDR1 reads SGHTA; CDR2 reads FQGTGA. Unmatched junction bases numbered 8, after V lost 5 bases and J lost 4 bases. This CDR3 spans 16 amino acids. CDR3 residues: CASSLDRGLGNQPQHF. The CDR3 nucleotides are TGTGCCAGCAGCCTAGACAGGGGGCTCGGGAATCAGCCCCAGCATTTT.

The rearrangement uses TRBV5-8 and TRBJ2-1; 9 bases align to TRBD2. The CDR3 totals 16 residues. Looked up from germline, CDR1 is SGHTS and CDR2 is YDEGEE. The trim removed 0 bases at V and 2 bases at J, leaving 3 bases unmatched. For the CDR3, the DNA is TGTGCCAGCAGCTTGGGCGTAGCGGGAGCCTACAATGAGCAGTTCTTC. Its translation is CASSLGVAGAYNEQFF.

The chain uses TRBV7-9 and TRBJ2-3; D possibly corresponds to TRBD1 (6 bases). Germline V gives CDR1 SEHNR, CDR2 FQNEAQ (reference sequence). There are 13 residues in the CDR3. V gave up 5 bases and J gave up 2 bases, with 8 bases separating them. CDR3 nucleotides: TGTGCCAGCAGCAGGGACATCACAGATACGCAGTATTTT. As protein: CASSRDITDTQYF.

The chain has TRBV6-6 and TRBJ1-5; D unclear. Trimming removed 1 base from V and 9 bases from J, with 13 bases in between. Per germline, CDR1 MNHNY and CDR2 SVGAGI (reference sequence). CDR3 length: 14 amino acids. Written as DNA, the CDR3 is TGTGCCAGCAGTTACTTCTGGCCCCTGGGGCCCCAGCATTTT. Protein: CASSYFWPLGPQHF.

This clone was counted a few times. The chain combines TRBV4-1 with TRBJ1-2, with unresolved D. CDR1 is MGHRA and CDR2 is YSYEKL in the germline V gene. The CDR3 contains 14 residues. Trimming removed 1 base from V and 8 bases from J, with 14 bases in between. In nucleotides, the CDR3 is TGCGCCAGCAGCCAAGTCTCGGATTACGTGGGCTACACCTTC. This gives the protein CASSQVSDYVGYTF.

This clone was observed a few times. The chain links TRBV18 to TRBJ2-7, with 9 bases matching TRBD2. The CDR3 runs 16 residues. J lost 3 bases, V lost 8 bases, and 14 bases had no gene match. CDR1 and CDR2 from the germline V gene are KGHSH and LQKENI. The CDR3 coding sequence is TGTGCCAGCCGATTAGATAGCGGGAGTCCTAGCTACGAGCAGTACTTC. Translation: CASRLDSGSPSYEQYF.